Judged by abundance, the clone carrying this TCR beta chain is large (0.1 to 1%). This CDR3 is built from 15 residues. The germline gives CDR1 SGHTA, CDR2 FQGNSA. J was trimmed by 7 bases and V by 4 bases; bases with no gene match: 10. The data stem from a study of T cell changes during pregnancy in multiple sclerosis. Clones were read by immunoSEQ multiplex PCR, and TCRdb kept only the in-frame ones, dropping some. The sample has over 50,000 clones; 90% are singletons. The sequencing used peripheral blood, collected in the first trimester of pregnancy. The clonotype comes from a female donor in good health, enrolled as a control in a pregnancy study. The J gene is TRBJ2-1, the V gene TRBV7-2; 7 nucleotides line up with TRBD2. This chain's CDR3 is CASSSDGTTGNEQFF. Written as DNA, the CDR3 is TGTGCCAGCAGCTCAGACGGGACTACCGGGAATGAGCAGTTCTTC.